The T cell receptor beta chain under discussion was sequenced for a study of cytomegalovirus exposure and HLA in healthy donors. The CDR3 runs to 15 residues. Germline V gene lookup returns CDR1 SSHAT and CDR2 FNYEAQ (reference sequence). The PCR ran on 60 Vbeta and 13 Jbeta primers. Measured with immunoSEQ multiplex PCR; TCRdb has only the in-frame clones, and not every one. This table has approximately 110,000 clones, around 80% appearing once. Findings and caveats of the study: Later on, a genetic analysis was performed. It linked a missense variant in DCLRE1C with V- and J-gene trimming of TCR beta.

Worth noting for this clone: Its specificity is not known. Compared with germline, one end of the junction differs, possibly owing to a read error.

Sequencing was carried out using PBMCs. The V gene is TRBV7-7, the J gene TRBJ2-3; TRBD1 matches at 9 bases. The TCR comes from a man over 45 in good health and CMV-seronegative. The CDR3 DNA reads TGTGCTAGCAGCTTAATGGGACAGGGTCAGGATACGCAGTATTTT. Protein product: CASSLMGQGQDTQYF.